These T cell receptor beta chains were read from a single sample in a study of blood T cell repertoires in COVID-19. The repertoire was sequenced with immunoSEQ multiplex PCR; TCRdb's copy has only in-frame clones and lacks some. The sample contains 150,000 to 200,000 clones, around 86% of which appear only once. Specimen: PBMCs or T cells enriched from blood (not recorded which). All receptors come from a middle-aged woman in a cohort exposed to, infected with or recovered from COVID-19 (not recorded which). Each CDR3 is given with its conserved first and last residue. A D gene is named only where the DNA matches it firmly. Not all rows give a size; the values are once, few, many and, for expanded clones, a class.

CDR3nt: TGTGCCAGCAGCTTAGGGGCGGGAGACGCCTACGAGCAGTACTTC
CDR3aa: CASSLGAGDAYEQYF
d_gene: TRBD2
j_gene: TRBJ2-7
v_gene: TRBV5-6
abundance: -

CDR3nt: TGCGCCAGCAGCCACCCAGAGGCAAGGCAGCCCCAGCATTTT
CDR3aa: CASSHPEARQPQHF
d_gene: -
j_gene: TRBJ1-5
v_gene: TRBV5-1
abundance: -

CDR3nt: TGTGCCAGCAGCCATGGATCGACAGCTGGAAACACCATATATTTT
CDR3aa: CASSHGSTAGNTIYF
d_gene: -
j_gene: TRBJ1-3
v_gene: TRBV11-2
abundance: -

CDR3nt: TGTGCCAGCAGCCACGGGGTGGATGCCTCCTACAATGAGCAGTTCTTC
CDR3aa: CASSHGVDASYNEQFF
d_gene: -
j_gene: TRBJ2-1
v_gene: TRBV13
abundance: -

CDR3nt: TGTGCCACCAGCAGAGGCGGGGGGAACACAGATACGCAGTATTTT
CDR3aa: CATSRGGGNTDTQYF
d_gene: TRBD2
j_gene: TRBJ2-3
v_gene: TRBV15
abundance: -

CDR3nt: TGTGCCAGCAGCCGATTCCGAGAACAGGGTAGGAGCTCCTATAATTCACCCCTCCACTTT
CDR3aa: CASSRFREQGRSSYNSPLHF
d_gene: -
j_gene: TRBJ1-6
v_gene: TRBV6-6
abundance: -

CDR3nt: TGTGCCAGCAGCCAAGATTTTTTCCCCGGGGGCTACACCTTC
CDR3aa: CASSQDFFPGGYTF
d_gene: -
j_gene: TRBJ1-2
v_gene: TRBV14
abundance: -

CDR3nt: TGTGCCAGCAGTTACTCGCGGCAGGGTCGTGCTGAAGCTTTCTTT
CDR3aa: CASSYSRQGRAEAFF
d_gene: -
j_gene: TRBJ1-1
v_gene: TRBV6-2/TRBV6-3
abundance: few

CDR3nt: TGCGCCAGCAGTGAGTCCAGATACGAGCAGTACTTC
CDR3aa: CASSESRYEQYF
d_gene: -
j_gene: TRBJ2-7
v_gene: TRBV10-2
abundance: -

CDR3nt: TGTGCCAGCAGGGCCGGGACAGAGATGTACTTC
CDR3aa: CASRAGTEMYF
d_gene: TRBD1
j_gene: TRBJ2-4
v_gene: TRBV2
abundance: -